This T cell receptor beta chain is from a study of T-cell reconstitution after alpha-beta-depleted transplantation in children. Notes on the study in general: Reportedly, alpha-beta T cells present about two months post-transplant originated from several hundred expanded clones of graft origin. Newly made T cells mostly supplied T-cell counts and diversity one year after transplant. The origin of high day-60 TCRbeta diversity in some patients lay in surviving recipient T cells and thymic progenitors.

Unique molecular identifiers featured in how the TCRbeta library was prepared. One entry per CDR3 protein, called by TCRdb with MiXCR from the PCR reads. This table holds approximately 4,500 distinct CDR3 sequences, 9.5% to 15% found once. The germline V gene encodes CDR1 SQVTM and CDR2 ANQGSEA. V was shortened by 5 bases and J by 4 bases, with 18 bases between the two germline ends. CDR3 length: 14 residues. This clonotype was observed many times. No antigen is known for it. The specimen was PBMCs, mostly from graft donor cells, collected 60 days after TCRalphabeta/CD19-depleted stem cell transplant. V gene TRBV29-1 combines with J gene TRBJ2-7; no clear D gene. This TCR derives from a male patient aged 2 to 9 who had a stem cell transplant for acute lymphoblastic leukemia, so the T cells may come from the graft donor. Here the CDR3 reads CSVTSRLPPYEQYF. The CDR3 nucleotides are TGCAGCGTTACCTCAAGACTGCCTCCTTACGAGCAGTACTTC.